This TCR beta chain was captured in a study of control samples from healthy donors and cancer patients. Only in-frame clones appear in the TCRdb table, and some are missing; sequencing was by immunoSEQ multiplex PCR. The data hold 40,000 or so clones, with around four fifths observed a single time. This CDR3 spans 16 amino acids. Trimming removed 0 bases from V and 4 bases from J, with 13 bases in between. The germline CDR1 and CDR2 sequences are MGHRA and YSYEKL. V usage is TRBV4-1 and J usage is TRBJ1-5; D is undetermined. This clonotype originated in an older woman with lung cancer. The material sequenced was PBMCs. The CDR3 spells CASSQESDLINQPQHF. The DNA of the CDR3 is TGCGCCAGCAGCCAAGAATCGGACCTAATTAATCAGCCCCAGCATTTT.